The 9 T cell receptor beta chains listed next were all sequenced from one sample in a study of OX40 agonist ivuxolimab in advanced cancers. Assay: immunoSEQ multiplex PCR; the TCRdb copy retains only in-frame clones and omits some. Of approximately 82,000 clones in the sample, around 88% were seen once. The sequences come from CD4+ or CD8+ T cells sorted from blood, collected in a trial of the OX40 agonist ivuxolimab. The receptors here all came from an adult with an advanced solid tumor such as melanoma, head and neck, liver or kidney cancer.

The chain is built from TRBV5-4 and TRBJ2-5; no clear D. Trimming took off 0 bases at V and 1 base at J, with 13 bases between the two ends. The CDR3 spans 16 residues. Per germline, CDR1 SGHNT and CDR2 YYREEE (reference sequence). For the CDR3, the DNA is TGTGCCAGCAGCTTGGCGTGGGGTGGGGTCCAAGAGACCCAGTACTTC. Protein product: CASSLAWGGVQETQYF.

The chain joins TRBV6-6 to TRBJ1-2; TRBD1 matches at 7 bases. V lost 5 bases and J lost 5; bases outside the gene matches: 11. Germline V gene data show CDR1 as MNHNY and CDR2 as SVGAGI (reference sequence). The CDR3 is made up of 15 amino acids. CDR3 region: CASSKDRESAYGYTF. The CDR3 region has the DNA TGTGCCAGCAGTAAAGACAGGGAGTCGGCATATGGCTACACCTTC.

The J gene is TRBJ2-5, the V gene TRBV7-2, with a possible D match to TRBD1 (5 bases). The V gene's germline CDR1 is SGHTA and CDR2 FQGNSA. The CDR3 runs to 13 residues. V lost 6 bases and J lost 2, with 10 bases in between. CDR3 amino acids: CASSFDRQETQYF. CDR3 sequence (DNA): TGTGCCAGCAGTTTCGACAGACAAGAGACCCAGTACTTC.

The V and J genes are TRBV7-8 and TRBJ2-3; 9 bases match TRBD2. V gave up 5 bases and J gave up 3 bases; unmatched junction bases: 15. The CDR3 length is 18 residues. Per germline, CDR1 SGHVS and CDR2 FQNEAQ. CDR3 in amino acids: CASSQDRGREGRTDTQYF. For the CDR3, the DNA is TGTGCCAGCAGCCAGGACCGGGGGCGGGAGGGCCGGACAGATACGCAGTATTTT.

The chain joins TRBV7-6 to TRBJ1-3; 8 bases match TRBD1. Germline V CDR1 and CDR2: SGHVS, FNYEAQ. The CDR3 is 16 amino acids. The V gene end was trimmed by 4 bases and the J gene end by 0 bases; junction bases not matched to a gene: 5. The CDR3, as DNA: TGTGCCAGCAGCTCCAGACAGGGGACCTCTGGAAACACCATATATTTT. Translated: CASSSRQGTSGNTIYF. Full variable domain (missing parts from reference TRBV7-6 and TRBJ1-3): GAGVSQSPRYKVTKRGQDVALRCDPISGHVSLYWYRQALGQGPEFLTYFNYEAQQDKSGLPNDRFSAERPEGSISTLTIQRTEQRDSAMYRCASSSRQGTSGNTIYFGEGSWLTVV.

The V call is TRBV9, the J call TRBJ2-3; TRBD2 matches 8 bases. The CDR3 loop spans 14 amino acids. Trimming cost V 5 bases and J 6 bases; bases outside gene matches: 8. CDR1 and CDR2 from the germline V gene are SGDLS and YYNGEE. The CDR3 bases are TGTGCCAGCAGTAGCGGGAAGGGGTGGGATACGCAGTATTTT. Its protein is CASSSGKGWDTQYF.

This clone has only one observation. J is TRBJ2-1 and V is TRBV6-1, with D possibly matching TRBD1 (7 bases). The length of the CDR3 is 15 residues. Trimming took 2 bases from V and 8 from J, leaving 16 bases between them. Germline CDR1 is MNHNS and CDR2 is SASEGT. The CDR3 DNA reads as TGTGCCAGCAGTGAATCGCAGGGGGGATACCATGAGCAGTTCTTC. Its translation is CASSESQGGYHEQFF.

The chain joins TRBV6-6 to TRBJ1-4; D gene uncertain. The CDR3 covers 15 residues. V shed 2 bases and J shed 10 bases, with 17 bases lying between them. The germline V gene encodes CDR1 MNHNY and CDR2 SVGAGI (reference sequence). CDR3 in amino acids: CASSYRDPLSGKLFF. The CDR3 nucleotides read TGTGCCAGCAGTTACCGCGACCCGTTATCTGGAAAACTGTTTTTT.

The chain uses TRBV5-1 and TRBJ2-5; possibly TRBD1 for D (6 bases). CDR3 length: 14 amino acids. Germline lookup yields CDR1 SGHRS and CDR2 YFSETQ. The V gene lost 0 bases and the J gene lost 3 bases, with 9 bases spanning the gap. The CDR3: CASSLVGGKETQYF. The CDR3 DNA reads TGCGCCAGCAGCTTGGTAGGGGGTAAAGAGACCCAGTACTTC.